This TCR beta chain was captured by sequencing in a study of blood T cell repertoires in COVID-19. As for the study in general: Acute and convalescent COVID-19 samples came from the United States, Italy and Spain. In each case, the material was cDNA or gDNA derived from T cells, B-cell-depleted T cells, or PBMCs.

The CDR3 has 15 amino acids. Trimming removed 3 bases from V and 0 bases from J, with 9 bases in between. Germline V gene lookup returns CDR1 MGHRA and CDR2 YSYEKL. In the study's own analysis: The assay estimated nucleated cells by amplifying reference gene primers. The table came from immunoSEQ multiplex PCR; TCRdb's copy has only in-frame clones and leaves some out. The D gene and trimming were derived from the DNA, and the V and J assignments and clone size from that table. The profile covers 130,000 or so clones, with around 86% appearing a single time and roughly 2.5% taken by the ten largest. Material: peripheral blood. This TCR was recovered from a man aged 50 or older with active COVID-19. V usage is TRBV4-1 and J usage is TRBJ2-1, with a possible D match to TRBD2 (6 bases). For the CDR3, the DNA is TGCGCCAGCAGCCACGGGGGTGGCTCCTACAATGAGCAGTTCTTC. Translating gives CASSHGGGSYNEQFF.